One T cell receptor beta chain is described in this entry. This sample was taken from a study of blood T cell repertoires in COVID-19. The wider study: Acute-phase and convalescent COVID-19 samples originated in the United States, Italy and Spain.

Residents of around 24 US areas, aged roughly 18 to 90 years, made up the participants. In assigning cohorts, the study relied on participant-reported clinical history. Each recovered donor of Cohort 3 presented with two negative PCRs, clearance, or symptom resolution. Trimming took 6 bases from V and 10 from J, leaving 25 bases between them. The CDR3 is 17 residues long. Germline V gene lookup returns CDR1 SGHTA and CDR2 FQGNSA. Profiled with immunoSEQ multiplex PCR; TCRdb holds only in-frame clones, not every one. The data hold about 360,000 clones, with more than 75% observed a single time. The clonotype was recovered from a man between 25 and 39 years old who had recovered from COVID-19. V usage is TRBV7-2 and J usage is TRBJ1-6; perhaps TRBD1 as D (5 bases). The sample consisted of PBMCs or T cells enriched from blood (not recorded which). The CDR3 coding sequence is TGTGCCAGCAGTTCCACACGAGCCGACAGATGGAGCTCACCCCTCCACTTT. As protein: CASSSTRADRWSSPLHF.